The 26 T cell receptor beta chains below come from one sample, sequenced in a study of T cells in Graves' hyperthyroidism and ophthalmopathy. TCR beta CDR3 region amplification was performed from RNA transcripts. TCR CDR3 underwent first-round RT-PCR with the HTBI primer set. MiXCR, applied by TCRdb to the multiplex PCR reads, yields one record per CDR3 protein. The data contain hundreds of thousands of distinct CDR3 sequences, roughly 14% of them singletons. Input material: blood. The source is a woman between 40 and 55 years old with Graves' ophthalmopathy.

V usage is TRBV6-1 and J usage is TRBJ1-1, with D unresolved. The CDR3 is made up of 15 amino acids. V was clipped by 6 bases and J by 0 bases, with 14 bases between them. Germline lookup yields CDR1 MNHNS and CDR2 SASEGT. The CDR3 loop reads CASSPPLDMNTEAFF. CDR3 sequence (DNA): TGTGCCAGCAGCCCACCCCTCGACATGAACACTGAAGCTTTCTTT.

This clonotype was picked up a small number of times. The chain joins TRBV11-2 to TRBJ2-4; the D call may be TRBD1 or TRBD2 (6 bases each). Trimming left V 8 bases short and J 9 bases short, with 17 bases between. From germline, CDR1 is SGHAT and CDR2 FQNNGV. This CDR3 is built from 13 residues. As DNA, the CDR3 is TGTGCCAGCCAGGGGTGGGAGGTTGGCATTCAGTACTTC. It encodes CASQGWEVGIQYF.

This clonotype has more than one count but fewer than ten. The chain is built from TRBV18 and TRBJ2-5, with D perhaps assigned TRBD1 or TRBD2 (5 bases each). Germline V gene data show CDR1 as KGHSH and CDR2 as LQKENI. With 6 bases removed from V and 1 base from J, the gap between germline ends came to 12 bases. The CDR3 extends over 14 amino acids. The CDR3 region has the DNA TGTGCCAGCTCGTGGGGACCGCTCCAAGAGACCCAGTACTTC. This encodes CASSWGPLQETQYF.

This clonotype was seen ten or more times. V usage is TRBV2 and J usage is TRBJ2-7; 8 positions agree with TRBD2. V lost 3 bases and J lost 4; bases outside the gene matches: 8. Per germline, CDR1 SNHLY and CDR2 FYNNEI. The CDR3 loop spans 15 amino acids. CDR3: CASSDKTSGTYEQYF. The CDR3 region has the DNA TGTGCCAGCAGTGATAAAACTAGCGGAACTTACGAGCAGTACTTC.

This rearrangement joins TRBV29-1 to TRBJ2-2; D not certain. The CDR3 has 11 residues. Germline lookup yields CDR1 SQVTM and CDR2 ANQGSEA. With 3 bases removed from V and 8 bases from J, the gap between germline ends came to 7 bases. DNA of the CDR3: TGCAGCGTTGATGATCTGGGGGAGCTGTTTTTT. It codes for CSVDDLGELFF.

This clonotype was observed many times. V usage is TRBV27 and J usage is TRBJ1-5, with D perhaps matching TRBD1 (5 bases). The germline CDR1 and CDR2 sequences are MNHEY and SMNVEV (reference sequence). With 1 base removed from V and 0 bases from J, the gap between germline ends came to 7 bases. CDR3 length: 15 residues. The DNA for the CDR3 is TGTGCCAGCAGTTTATGGGGGTATAGCAATCAGCCCCAGCATTTT. Protein product: CASSLWGYSNQPQHF.

This clonotype was seen many times. In nucleotides, the CDR3 is TGTGCCAGCAGCTTAGAAGGCCCTTCAGCTTTCTTT. Protein product: CASSLEGPSAFF. The chain uses TRBV13 and TRBJ1-1; D is unresolved. The CDR3 is made up of 12 amino acids. Germline lookup yields CDR1 PRHDT and CDR2 FYEKMQ (reference sequence). The V and J ends lost 1 base and 10 bases respectively, with 10 bases between them.

This clonotype was found once. V gene TRBV12-3 or TRBV12-4 combines with J gene TRBJ2-7; 7 nucleotides match TRBD1. This CDR3 spans 14 amino acids. Trimming at V came to 1 base and at J to 6 bases, leaving 6 bases not matched to a gene. Here the CDR3 reads CASSLGRQGVEQYF. The DNA of the CDR3 is TGTGCCAGCAGTTTAGGGAGACAGGGTGTCGAGCAGTACTTC.

This clonotype has at least ten counts. As DNA, the CDR3 is TGCAGTGCACCCGGACACCAGTCCTCCTACGAGCAGTACTTC. This gives the protein CSAPGHQSSYEQYF. The chain uses TRBV20-1 and TRBJ2-7, with D tentatively TRBD1 (5 bases). The V end was cut by 6 bases, the J end by 0 bases, with 15 bases between. The CDR3 is made up of 14 amino acids. Germline V gene sequence: CDR1 DFQATT, CDR2 SNEGSKA (reference sequence).

This clonotype was seen ten or more times. The rearrangement uses TRBV6-2 or TRBV6-3 and TRBJ1-5; weak D call: TRBD1 (5 bases). Per the germline V gene, CDR1 is MNHEY and CDR2 is SVGEGT. V was clipped by 5 bases and J by 0 bases, with 11 bases between them. The length of the CDR3 is 15 residues. CDR3 DNA: TGTGCCAGCAGTGCCCGACAGTTTAGCAATCAGCCCCAGCATTTT. This sequence encodes CASSARQFSNQPQHF.

Of note for this clonotype: A clone one base away is much larger, so this may be a read error. This rearrangement joins TRBV2 to TRBJ2-5; 13 positions match TRBD2. This CDR3 spans 14 amino acids. Germline CDR1 SNHLY, CDR2 FYNNEI. CDR3 in amino acids: CAREGLAGEETEYF. Here the CDR3 DNA reads TGTGCCAGGGAAGGACTAGCGGGAGAGGAGACCGAGTACTTC.

This clonotype was seen ten or more times. The J gene is TRBJ1-1, the V gene TRBV6-2 or TRBV6-3, with no clear D. The CDR3 totals 13 residues. Trimming stripped 7 bases from V and 1 base from J, with 10 bases between. Germline V gives CDR1 MNHEY, CDR2 SVGEGT. The CDR3 spells CASIRQPNTEAFF. In DNA form, the CDR3 reads TGTGCCAGCATCAGGCAGCCGAACACTGAAGCTTTCTTT.

Regarding this clonotype: Germline is not matched at one junction end, which may reflect a read error. The V gene is TRBV6-2 or TRBV6-3, the J gene TRBJ2-2, with D hard to call. In germline, CDR1 is MNHEY, CDR2 SVGEGT. The CDR3 is made up of 12 amino acids. The CDR3: CVSNRNTGELFF. The CDR3 DNA reads as TGTGTCAGCAATCGTAACACCGGGGAGCTGTTTTTT.

The CDR3 region is CASSLSGRGAFF. The CDR3 region has the DNA TGTGCCAGCAGCTTGAGCGGACGTGGAGCTTTCTTT. The chain recombines TRBV7-2 with TRBJ1-1; no reliable D call. Germline CDR1 reads SGHTA; CDR2 reads FQGNSA. The CDR3 is 12 residues long. The V end was cut by 3 bases, the J end by 10 bases, with 12 bases between. The whole variable domain, remainder taken from reference TRBV7-2 and TRBJ1-1, is GAGVSQSPSNKVTEKGKDVELRCDPISGHTALYWYRQSLGQGLEFLIYFQGNSAPDKSGLPSDRFSAERTGGSVSTLTIQRTQQEDSAVYLCASSLSGRGAFFGQGTRLTVV.

The rearrangement links TRBV28 to TRBJ1-1; 7 nucleotides match TRBD1. CDR3 length: 15 residues. The germline V gene has CDR1 MDHEN and CDR2 SYDVKM. J gave up 6 bases and V 3 bases, and 10 bases lay outside the gene matches. As DNA, the CDR3 is TGTGCCAGCAGTTTGTCCGACAGGGTGGCGGCTGAAGCTTTCTTT. This codes for CASSLSDRVAAEAFF.

The table lists this clonotype with many counts. V gene TRBV2 combines with J gene TRBJ1-1, with 8 bases that match TRBD1. This CDR3 has 12 amino acids. The V gene end was trimmed by 6 bases and the J gene end by 11 bases; junction bases not matched to a gene: 8. Germline values: CDR1 SNHLY, CDR2 FYNNEI. Written as DNA, the CDR3 is TGTGCCAGCAGCGACGGGACAGGCCCGGCTTTCTTT. Its protein is CASSDGTGPAFF.

The genes are TRBV18 and TRBJ1-1, with D perhaps matching TRBD1 (6 bases). This CDR3 is built from 17 residues. Per the germline V gene, CDR1 is KGHSH and CDR2 is LQKENI. Trimming took 4 bases from V and 3 from J, leaving 21 bases between them. The DNA of the CDR3 is TGTGCCAGCTCACATTCGGTTGGGGGGCATGTGGACACTGAAGCTTTCTTT. Amino acid sequence: CASSHSVGGHVDTEAFF.

This clonotype was seen ten or more times. The chain combines TRBV6-5 with TRBJ2-5; D is possibly TRBD1 (6 bases). Germline lookup yields CDR1 MNHEY and CDR2 SVGAGI. Trimming removed 10 bases at V and 4 bases at J, with 16 bases between. CDR3 length: 13 amino acids. Here the CDR3 DNA reads TGTGCCACCTGGAAACAGGGTGGAGAGACCCAGTACTTC. Translated, it gives CATWKQGGETQYF.

This clonotype was seen only a few times. This chain connects TRBV30 to TRBJ2-3; D perhaps matches TRBD2 (5 bases). The CDR3 is made up of 12 amino acids. Germline V gene data show CDR1 as GTSNPN and CDR2 as SVGIG (reference sequence). V was cut by 8 bases and J by 9 bases, with 18 bases left in between. CDR3 bases: TGTGCCCTTACTAGGACCTCCGGGACGCAGTATTTT. Translated: CALTRTSGTQYF.

This clonotype was recorded at least ten times. The V and J genes are TRBV2 and TRBJ2-7; 8 nucleotides align to TRBD2. The CDR3 is made up of 14 amino acids. Looked up from germline, CDR1 is SNHLY and CDR2 is FYNNEI. V shed 2 bases and J 4 bases; nucleotides not matched to a gene: 4. The DNA for the CDR3 is TGTGCCAGCAGTGAAACGGGAGGGGTTTACGAGCAGTACTTC. This codes for CASSETGGVYEQYF. Supplemented by reference TRBV2 and TRBJ2-7, the full variable domain reads EPEVTQTPSHQVTQMGQEVILRCVPISNHLYFYWYRQILGQKVEFLVSFYNNEISEKSEIFDDQFSVERPDGSNFTLKIRSTKLEDSAMYFCASSETGGVYEQYFGPGTRLTVT.

In its sample, this clonotype was seen a few times. The chain combines TRBV2 with TRBJ2-1; 16 bases agree with TRBD2. With V trimmed by 3 bases and J by 9 bases, 11 bases remained unmatched. The CDR3 sequence is 18 residues long. Germline V lookup: CDR1 SNHLY, CDR2 FYNNEI. The CDR3 spells CASSEAYLGLAGGGEQFF. Here the CDR3 DNA reads TGTGCCAGCAGTGAGGCCTACCTGGGACTAGCGGGAGGGGGTGAGCAGTTCTTC.

This clonotype was counted only a few times. V gene TRBV6-1 combines with J gene TRBJ2-4, with D perhaps TRBD1 or TRBD2 (5 bases each). Trimming cost V 3 bases and J 5 bases, with 17 bases left between them. The CDR3 is 16 residues long. Germline CDR1 is MNHNS and CDR2 is SASEGT. The CDR3 DNA sequence: TGTGCCAGCAGTGACCACCCTAACGGGGCAGAAAACATTCAGTACTTC. Its translation is CASSDHPNGAENIQYF.

This clonotype has a handful of counts. The rearrangement joins TRBV18 to TRBJ2-7, with a possible D match to TRBD2 (6 bases). V was pared by 3 bases and J by 5 bases, with 14 bases between. The germline gives CDR1 KGHSH, CDR2 LQKENI. CDR3 length: 14 amino acids. CDR3: CASSPGTPRNEQYF. The CDR3 DNA is TGTGCCAGCTCACCCGGGACTCCCCGTAACGAGCAGTACTTC.

This clonotype was counted between two and nine times. This sequence joins TRBV18 and TRBJ1-1; the D gene is possibly TRBD1 (5 bases). The germline gives CDR1 KGHSH, CDR2 LQKENI. V lost 7 bases and J 1 base, leaving 13 bases between the germline ends. This CDR3 comprises 14 residues. Here the CDR3 DNA reads TGTGCCAGCTTCTCCACCGGGGGGAACACTGAAGCTTTCTTT. Amino acid sequence: CASFSTGGNTEAFF. The full variable domain, rest sourced from reference TRBV18 and TRBJ1-1, is NAGVMQNPRHLVRRRGQEARLRCSPMKGHSHVYWYRQLPEEGLKFMVYLQKENIIDESGMPKERFSAEFPKEGPSILRIQQVVRGDSAAYFCASFSTGGNTEAFFGQGTRLTVV.

This clonotype has at least ten counts. This rearrangement joins TRBV7-3 to TRBJ2-3; possibly TRBD2 for D (6 bases). Germline V gene sequence: CDR1 SGHTA, CDR2 FQGTGA. The ends were cut back, 8 bases at V and 4 bases at J, with 7 bases in the middle. The CDR3 is 11 amino acids. Here the CDR3 DNA reads TGTGCCAGCGGGGAGGCAGATACGCAGTATTTT. Translated: CASGEADTQYF.

This clonotype was observed many times. The chain recombines TRBV12-3 or TRBV12-4 with TRBJ2-5; 14 positions match TRBD2. J was trimmed by 3 bases and V by 6 bases; bases with no gene match: 6. The CDR3 length is 16 residues. DNA of the CDR3: TGTGCCAGCAGCCCCGGGACTAGCGGGGGTGAAGAGACCCAGTACTTC. Translated: CASSPGTSGGEETQYF.